Included here is one TCR beta chain sequence, with context. Antigen: not known. The same CDR3 is also encoded by other DNA sequences in this sample. The data belong to a study of shared clonotypes between healthy human individuals. Study-wide findings and caveats: Naive subsets generally exceeded memory subsets in estimated richness. Around 5% of naive CD4 clonotypes were common to a few donors. Clonotypes which were not shared had lower generation probabilities than clonotypes that all four donors shared.

Terminally differentiated effector memory CD45RA+ cells were excluded from the naive CD8 cells, which were CD45RO-negative and positively selected for CCR7. Adults of Caucasian background living in Nashville, Tennessee made up all donors. With 2 bases removed from V and 1 base from J, the gap between germline ends came to 8 bases. This CDR3 has 14 residues. Germline assignment: CDR1 MNHEY and CDR2 SMNVEV (reference sequence). Repertoires were generated with immunoSEQ multiplex PCR, while TCRdb's copy carries only in-frame clones and drops some. This sample has about 610,000 clones, with approximately 96% found just once.

This clonotype originated in a woman younger than 45 in good health. This chain uses TRBV27 with TRBJ1-1, with a possible D match to TRBD1 (5 bases). Sample: naive CD8+ T cells sorted from blood. The CDR3 loop is CASSLVGANTEAFF. CDR3 nucleotide sequence: TGTGCCAGCAGTTTAGTAGGGGCGAACACTGAAGCTTTCTTT.